This passage covers 16 T cell receptor beta chains from one sample sequenced in a study of response to subunit inactivated influenza vaccine. In TCRdb, the RT-PCR reads were re-called with MiXCR into one record per CDR3 protein. The sample gives 650,000 to 800,000 distinct CDR3 sequences, 14% of which show up once; 6.5% to 8.5% is in the top ten. The starting material was PBMCs from blood, obtained 14 to 15 days before vaccination. All receptors derive from a man aged 50-59 years who received an inactivated influenza vaccine.

The table lists this clonotype with a few counts. V gene TRBV7-3 combines with J gene TRBJ2-3; 7 nucleotides agree with TRBD2. V gave up 3 bases and J gave up 6 bases; unmatched junction bases: 3. The CDR3 contains 13 residues. The V gene's germline CDR1 is SGHTA and CDR2 FQGTGA. CDR3 DNA: TGTGCCAGCAGCTTTACCGGGGGGGATACGCAGTATTTT. As protein: CASSFTGGDTQYF.

V gene TRBV28 combines with J gene TRBJ2-3; possible D gene TRBD2, 5 bases. Trimming took off 6 bases at V and 6 bases at J, with 13 bases between the two ends. The CDR3 extends over 13 amino acids. CDR1 MDHEN and CDR2 SYDVKM come from the germline V gene. CDR3 nucleotides: TGTGCCAGCAGCTCGAAACTAGAGGATACGCAGTATTTT. This gives the protein CASSSKLEDTQYF.

This clonotype was detected a few times. The rearrangement links TRBV29-1 to TRBJ2-7, with no clear D. Deletions cut 4 bases from V and 3 bases from J, with 7 bases between. The germline V gene encodes CDR1 SQVTM and CDR2 ANQGSEA. The CDR3 contains 11 residues. The DNA for the CDR3 is TGCAGCGTTGTGAGCAACTACGAGCAGTACTTC. It yields the protein CSVVSNYEQYF.

The V call is TRBV5-1, the J call TRBJ2-3; TRBD2 agrees at 11 bases. Germline V gene lookup returns CDR1 SGHRS and CDR2 YFSETQ. Trimming at V came to 4 bases and at J to 5 bases, leaving 6 bases not matched to a gene. The length of the CDR3 is 15 residues. Written as DNA, the CDR3 is TGCGCCAGCAGCCCTACTAGCGGGGGAATAGATACGCAGTATTTT. It specifies CASSPTSGGIDTQYF.

V and J are TRBV18 and TRBJ2-3; TRBD2 matches at 10 bases. Trimming at V came to 3 bases and at J to 3 bases, leaving 12 bases not matched to a gene. The CDR3 is made up of 18 amino acids. CDR1 is KGHSH and CDR2 is LQKENI in the germline V gene. The CDR3 protein is CASSPGWGTSDGTDTQYF. CDR3 bases: TGTGCCAGCTCACCGGGCTGGGGGACTAGCGATGGAACAGATACGCAGTATTTT.

V is TRBV20-1 and J is TRBJ1-4, with TRBD1 as a possible D gene (5 bases). The CDR3 covers 15 residues. Germline V gene lookup returns CDR1 DFQATT and CDR2 SNEGSKA (reference sequence). The CDR3 sequence: CSSPRDGATNEKLFF. The CDR3 region has the DNA TGCAGCTCCCCCCGGGACGGAGCAACTAATGAAAAACTGTTTTTT.

This clonotype turned up a few times. The chain carries TRBV6-5 and TRBJ2-7; the match to TRBD1 covers 10 bases. The ends lost 0 bases at V and 0 bases at J; junction bases unmatched: 2. Germline V gene sequence: CDR1 MNHEY, CDR2 SVGAGI. The CDR3 is made up of 16 amino acids. In DNA, the CDR3 is TGTGCCAGCAGTTACTCGACAGGGGGCGCCTCCTACGAGCAGTACTTC. Translating it yields CASSYSTGGASYEQYF.

This clonotype was detected only a few times. The V gene is TRBV20-1, the J gene TRBJ2-5; D not certain. The CDR3 has 13 amino acids. V lost 5 bases and J lost 2, with 12 bases in between. Germline CDR1 is DFQATT and CDR2 is SNEGSKA (reference sequence). CDR3 region: CSAHRTAQETQYF. The CDR3 DNA is TGCAGTGCTCATAGGACGGCTCAAGAGACCCAGTACTTC.

In its sample, this clonotype was seen many times. The gene calls are TRBV29-1 and TRBJ2-3; the D gene could be TRBD1 or TRBD2 (5 bases each). Germline CDR1 and CDR2: SQVTM and ANQGSEA. The CDR3 has 11 amino acids. Trimming shortened V by 4 bases and J by 6 bases, and 8 bases separated the two germline ends. CDR3 nucleotides: TGCAGCGTTGCCGGGGCTGATACGCAGTATTTT. It codes for CSVAGADTQYF.

The sample holds a few counts of this clonotype. The chain couples TRBV10-3 to TRBJ2-1; the D is unclear. CDR1 and CDR2 from the germline V gene are ENHRY and SYGVKD. The V end was cut by 4 bases, the J end by 7 bases, with 8 bases between. This CDR3 has 12 amino acids. CDR3 sequence (DNA): TGTGCCATCAGTGTCAATGTGAATGAGCAGTTCTTC. Its protein is CAISVNVNEQFF.

This chain uses TRBV10-3 with TRBJ2-5; TRBD2 matches 10 bases. V was clipped by 11 bases and J by 0 bases; unmatched bases: 6. The length of the CDR3 is 14 residues. Germline V lookup: CDR1 ENHRY, CDR2 SYGVKD. In nucleotides, the CDR3 is TGTGCCTCAGGGACTAGCGCCTACCAAGAGACCCAGTACTTC. This gives the protein CASGTSAYQETQYF.

This clonotype was detected a few times. The genes are TRBV13 and TRBJ2-3; D is possibly TRBD2 (5 bases). CDR3 length equals 15 residues. Germline CDR1 reads PRHDT; CDR2 reads FYEKMQ (reference sequence). The CDR3 region is CFLGPRADGTDTQYF. Written as DNA, the CDR3 is TGTTTTTTGGGCCCGAGGGCTGACGGCACAGATACGCAGTATTTT.

This clonotype was counted only a few times. The chain joins TRBV10-3 to TRBJ2-7; 7 bases are shared with TRBD1. Losses at the gene ends were 3 bases for V and 6 bases for J; bases not matched to a gene: 8. CDR3 length: 14 residues. Germline-derived CDR1 and CDR2 are ENHRY and SYGVKD. This CDR3 is CAISDKDRAIEQYF. As DNA, the CDR3 is TGTGCCATCAGTGATAAAGACAGGGCAATCGAGCAGTACTTC.

There are a few counts of this clonotype. The gene calls are TRBV9 and TRBJ2-1; a weak D match, TRBD2 (6 bases). Germline V CDR1 and CDR2: SGDLS, YYNGEE. There are 17 residues in the CDR3. The V end lost 3 bases, the J end lost 6 bases, and 22 bases lay between the germline ends. CDR3 sequence (DNA): TGTGCCAGCAGCGGGGACTTTCGGGGTAACAGCGGCAATGAGCAGTTCTTC. Residues: CASSGDFRGNSGNEQFF.

This clonotype was detected many times. The V and J genes are TRBV5-5 and TRBJ2-3; D could derive from TRBD1 or TRBD2 (5 bases each). Deletions cut 0 bases from V and 0 bases from J, with 11 bases between. The CDR3 totals 16 residues. CDR1 is SGHKS and CDR2 is YYEKEE in the germline V gene (reference sequence). The CDR3 loop reads CASSLGDGSSTDTQYF. The CDR3 nucleotides read TGTGCCAGCAGCTTGGGGGACGGATCTAGCACAGATACGCAGTATTTT.

In this sample, this clonotype turned up once. The CDR3 DNA sequence: TGTGCCAGCAGTTGGACTCTCCCGAACACCGGGGAGCTGTTTTTT. This encodes CASSWTLPNTGELFF. The rearrangement uses TRBV6-2 or TRBV6-3 and TRBJ2-2, with D maybe TRBD2 (5 bases). Germline V lookup: CDR1 MNHEY, CDR2 SVGEGT. CDR3 length: 15 amino acids. The V gene lost 4 bases and the J gene lost 0 bases, with 9 bases spanning the gap.